The rows below give T cell receptor beta chains drawn from one sample of a study of cytomegalovirus exposure and HLA in healthy donors. Method: immunoSEQ multiplex PCR; TCRdb's copy keeps in-frame clones and lacks some. This repertoire includes tens of thousands of clones. The sequencing input was PBMCs. These receptors all stem from a man in his thirties or forties in good health and CMV-seronegative. The CDR3 runs from the conserved cysteine through the conserved F or W. D genes are given only for firm matches.

len | j_gene | d_gene | v_gene | CDR3aa | CDR3nt
15 | TRBJ1-1 | . | TRBV13 | CASSPQGVANTEAFF | TGTGCCAGCAGCCCCCAGGGTGTGGCGAACACTGAAGCTTTCTTT
13 | TRBJ1-2 | . | TRBV5-1 | CASSLDPGYGYTF | TGCGCCAGCAGCCTAGACCCGGGGTATGGCTACACCTTC
19 | TRBJ2-4 | TRBD2 | TRBV4-1 | CASSEPDGTSGKSRNIQYF | TGCGCCAGCAGCGAGCCCGACGGGACTAGCGGGAAGTCAAGAAACATTCAGTACTTC
13 | TRBJ2-7 | . | TRBV7-9 | CASSYSGGQEQYF | TGTGCCAGCAGCTATTCCGGGGGGCAGGAGCAGTACTTC
16 | TRBJ1-6 | . | TRBV30 | CAWSSLLRVNGSPLHF | TGTGCCTGGAGTTCGCTCCTCAGGGTAAATGGCTCACCCCTCCACTTT
14 | TRBJ2-7 | TRBD2 | TRBV27 | CASKGGRGVYEQYF | TGTGCCAGCAAGGGCGGGAGAGGAGTGTACGAGCAGTACTTC
16 | TRBJ2-3 | TRBD2 | TRBV27 | CASSTLLAVSTDTQYF | TGTGCCAGCAGTACCCTACTAGCGGTTAGCACAGATACGCAGTATTTT
15 | TRBJ1-6 | TRBD1 | TRBV5-4 | CASSLGDRNNSPLHF | TGTGCCAGCAGCTTGGGGGACAGGAATAATTCACCCCTCCACTTT
14 | TRBJ1-1 | TRBD1 | TRBV6-1 | CASREGTANTEAFF | TGTGCCAGCAGGGAGGGGACAGCCAACACTGAAGCTTTCTTT
12 | TRBJ2-2 | . | TRBV4-1 | CASSRLAGELFF | TGCGCCAGCAGCCGACTAGCCGGGGAGCTGTTTTTT
11 | TRBJ2-1 | . | TRBV20-1 | CSARRWNEQFF | TGCAGTGCTAGGCGTTGGAATGAGCAGTTCTTC
21 | TRBJ1-3 | . | TRBV4-3 | CASSQDLMSAARAISGNTIYF | TGCGCCAGCAGCCAAGACCTTATGTCGGCGGCCAGGGCAATCTCTGGAAACACCATATATTTT
16 | TRBJ2-6 | . | TRBV4-2 | CASSQASNSGANVLTF | TGTGCCAGCAGCCAAGCATCCAACTCTGGGGCCAACGTCCTGACTTTC
11 | TRBJ1-5 | TRBD1 | TRBV20-1 | CSADDREAQHF | TGCAGTGCAGACGACAGGGAAGCCCAGCATTTT
18 | TRBJ2-5 | TRBD2 | TRBV2 | CASTRQGTSGINRETQYF | TGTGCCAGCACTAGACAGGGGACTAGCGGGATAAATCGGGAGACCCAGTACTTC
14 | TRBJ1-2 | . | TRBV30 | CAWSVLRGDYGYTF | TGTGCCTGGAGTGTACTCCGGGGGGACTATGGCTACACCTTC
15 | TRBJ2-1 | TRBD2 | TRBV29-1 | CSVEDPQRGDNEQFF | TGCAGCGTTGAAGATCCCCAGCGGGGGGACAATGAGCAGTTCTTC
15 | TRBJ1-6 | . | TRBV19 | CASREDPSYNSPLHF | TGTGCCAGTAGGGAGGACCCCTCCTATAATTCACCCCTCCACTTT
16 | TRBJ2-7 | TRBD2 | TRBV19 | CASSENGLAGGYEQYF | TGTGCCAGTAGTGAGAACGGACTAGCGGGAGGATACGAGCAGTACTTC
18 | TRBJ1-5 | . | TRBV19 | CASSIAGALLSFNQPQHF | TGTGCCAGTAGTATAGCTGGGGCCCTATTATCTTTCAATCAGCCCCAGCATTTT
16 | TRBJ2-7 | . | TRBV6-5 | CASSYQGPGAFYEQYF | TGTGCCAGCAGTTACCAGGGGCCAGGTGCTTTCTACGAGCAGTACTTC
15 | TRBJ2-7 | . | TRBV25-1 | CASSDPARGRGEQYF | TGTGCCAGCAGTGATCCGGCGAGAGGGCGAGGCGAGCAGTACTTC
15 | TRBJ2-1 | . | TRBV4-3 | CASSPVLSGVDEQFF | TGCGCCAGCAGCCCTGTTCTTTCGGGAGTCGATGAGCAGTTCTTC
14 | TRBJ2-1 | TRBD2 | TRBV11-2 | CASSSRLALNEQFF | TGTGCCAGCAGCAGTAGACTAGCGCTGAATGAGCAGTTCTTC
14 | TRBJ2-1 | . | TRBV29-1 | CSVDKRGGGNEQFF | TGCAGCGTTGATAAACGGGGAGGTGGCAATGAGCAGTTCTTC
15 | TRBJ2-1 | TRBD2 | TRBV5-1 | CASSSPGTSGGWQFF | TGCGCCAGCAGCTCACCCGGGACTAGCGGGGGGTGGCAGTTCTTC
16 | TRBJ2-7 | TRBD2 | TRBV7-2 | CASSLTPASGVYEQYF | TGTGCCAGCAGCTTAACTCCCGCTAGCGGAGTTTACGAGCAGTACTTC
14 | TRBJ1-3 | . | TRBV11-2 | CASNKPRAGNTIYF | TGTGCCAGCAACAAACCCAGGGCTGGAAACACCATATATTTT
17 | TRBJ2-6 | TRBD1 | TRBV4-3 | CASSPGQGLGGANVLTF | TGCGCCAGCAGCCCCGGACAGGGTCTAGGTGGGGCCAACGTCCTGACTTTC
16 | TRBJ1-4 | . | TRBV4-1 | CASSQRGSNSHEKLFF | TGCGCCAGCAGCCAAAGGGGTTCGAACAGTCACGAAAAACTGTTTTTT
14 | TRBJ2-5 | . | TRBV27 | CASRRAGGEETQYF | TGTGCCAGCAGGCGGGCAGGTGGGGAGGAGACCCAGTACTTC
15 | TRBJ2-6 | TRBD1 | TRBV5-1 | CASSSDRAGANVLTF | TGCGCCAGCAGCTCCGACAGGGCTGGGGCCAACGTCCTGACTTTC
13 | TRBJ2-2 | . | TRBV30 | CAWSVEFTGELFF | TGTGCCTGGAGTGTGGAGTTCACCGGGGAGCTGTTTTTT
14 | TRBJ2-2 | . | TRBV7-8 | CASSFGTNTGELFF | TGTGCCAGCAGCTTTGGGACTAACACCGGGGAGCTGTTTTTT
14 | TRBJ1-2 | TRBD1 | TRBV7-9 | CASSSPQGTDGYTF | TGTGCCAGCAGCTCGCCACAGGGGACGGATGGCTACACCTTC
15 | TRBJ2-1 | TRBD2 | TRBV11-1 | CASSPALAEDNEQFF | TGTGCCAGCAGCCCGGCGCTAGCGGAGGACAATGAGCAGTTCTTC
13 | TRBJ1-2 | TRBD1 | TRBV30 | CAWRRDRGEGYTF | TGTGCCTGGAGAAGAGACAGGGGGGAGGGCTACACCTTC
13 | TRBJ2-1 | . | TRBV30 | CAWSTGPDIEQFF | TGTGCCTGGAGTACAGGTCCCGATATTGAGCAGTTCTTC
15 | TRBJ1-2 | . | TRBV18 | CASSLSPTRDYGYTF | TGTGCCAGCTCTCTCAGCCCGACTAGGGACTATGGCTACACCTTC
14 | TRBJ2-3 | . | TRBV18 | CASSPPSSTDTQYF | TGTGCCAGCTCCCCGCCGAGTAGCACAGATACGCAGTATTTT
14 | TRBJ2-1 | . | TRBV4-2 | CASSPRGLNNEQFF | TGTGCCAGCAGCCCTAGAGGTCTTAACAATGAGCAGTTCTTC
15 | TRBJ2-3 | . | TRBV6-5 | CASSYSVGGPNTQYF | TGTGCCAGCAGTTACTCGGTTGGCGGGCCCAATACGCAGTATTTT
13 | TRBJ2-7 | . | TRBV4-1 | CASSQAPLYEQYF | TGCGCCAGCAGCCAAGCCCCTTTATACGAGCAGTACTTC
16 | TRBJ2-2 | . | TRBV9 | CASSVGSGTNTGELFF | TGTGCCAGCAGCGTAGGAAGCGGAACGAACACCGGGGAGCTGTTTTTT
15 | TRBJ2-5 | TRBD2 | TRBV11-1 | CASSAGTSGQETQYF | TGTGCCAGCAGCGCCGGGACTAGCGGACAAGAGACCCAGTACTTC
13 | TRBJ1-1 | . | TRBV6-5 | CASSTPSSPEDFF | TGTGCCAGCAGTACCCCCTCGAGCCCTGAAGATTTCTTT
13 | TRBJ2-3 | TRBD2 | TRBV29-1 | CSFSGRWTDTQYF | TGCAGCTTTAGCGGGAGGTGGACAGATACGCAGTATTTT
15 | TRBJ2-2 | TRBD1 | TRBV5-6 | CASSLGDRDTGELFF | TGTGCCAGCAGCTTGGGAGACAGGGATACCGGGGAGCTGTTTTTT
15 | TRBJ2-3 | TRBD1 | TRBV11-2 | CASSSLQGAIDTQYF | TGTGCCAGCAGCTCGCTTCAGGGGGCGATCGATACGCAGTATTTT
13 | TRBJ2-7 | TRBD2 | TRBV6-5 | CASSRTVAGEQYF | TGTGCCAGCAGTAGGACCGTAGCGGGCGAGCAGTACTTC
13 | TRBJ1-1 | TRBD1 | TRBV29-1 | CSVRQGGNTEAFF | TGCAGCGTTAGACAGGGAGGGAACACTGAAGCTTTCTTT
17 | TRBJ2-5 | TRBD2 | TRBV4-3 | CASSQTARLAAQETQYF | TGCGCCAGCAGCCAAACTGCCCGACTAGCGGCACAAGAGACCCAGTACTTC
13 | TRBJ2-5 | TRBD1 | TRBV28 | CASSTGDRETQYF | TGTGCCAGCAGCACAGGGGATCGAGAGACCCAGTACTTC
14 | TRBJ1-2 | . | TRBV6-1 | CASSEGGVGYGYTF | TGTGCCAGCAGTGAAGGGGGAGTTGGCTATGGCTACACCTTC
17 | TRBJ1-1 | . | TRBV19 | CASSIHGGAASSTEAFF | TGTGCCAGTAGTATTCATGGCGGAGCCGCGAGTAGCACTGAAGCTTTCTTT